This T cell receptor beta chain was identified in a study of T cell changes during pregnancy in multiple sclerosis. This CDR3 has 16 amino acids. The germline gives CDR1 SEHNR, CDR2 FQNEAQ (reference sequence). The V gene end was trimmed by 2 bases and the J gene end by 8 bases; junction bases not matched to a gene: 7. This table comes from immunoSEQ multiplex PCR, and its TCRdb copy is limited to in-frame clones, with some not included. The table has 90,000 to 100,000 clones, around 93% seen once; the top ten hold about 4.5%. This receptor was obtained from a female donor with multiple sclerosis, enrolled in a pregnancy study. V and J are TRBV7-9 and TRBJ1-6, with 9 nucleotides matching TRBD1. This sample comprised peripheral blood, obtained in the first trimester of pregnancy. The CDR3 DNA sequence: TGTGCCAGCAGCTTATGGGGACAGGGAGGAGATTCACCCCTCCACTTT. Its translation: CASSLWGQGGDSPLHF.